Listed below are T cell receptor beta chains from one sample, sequenced in a study of blood T cells in healthy people across ages. MiXCR, run by TCRdb on the 5' RACE reads, gives a single entry per CDR3 protein. The table has 800,000 or so distinct CDR3 sequences, about 47% seen once; the top ten hold 15% to 20%. Sequenced sample: blood. These receptors were taken from a man older than 75 in good health. Both conserved end residues are part of each CDR3. D genes are given only for firm matches. Size tells how often a clone was seen (once, few, many) or the class of an expanded clone, and some rows leave it out.

j_call | d_call | clone_size | v_call | cdr3_aa | cdr3_nt
TRBJ2-3 | NA | NA | TRBV7-2 | CASMTGDTQYF | TGTGCCAGCATGACAGGTGATACGCAGTATTTT
TRBJ2-7 | TRBD2 | NA | TRBV6-6 | CASSYDGRTRGEQYF | TGTGCCAGCAGTTACGATGGGAGGACTAGGGGCGAGCAGTACTTC
TRBJ2-7 | NA | NA | TRBV6-1 | CASSETMRSFWAYEQYF | TGTGCCAGCAGTGAAACGATGAGGTCGTTCTGGGCCTACGAGCAGTACTTC
TRBJ2-7 | TRBD2 | NA | TRBV7-2 | CASSPSGRPGEQYF | TGTGCCAGCAGCCCTAGCGGGAGGCCAGGGGAGCAGTACTTC
TRBJ2-4 | NA | once | TRBV30 | CAGGGLAKNIQYF | TGTGCCGGTGGGGGACTAGCCAAAAACATTCAGTACTTC
TRBJ2-1 | TRBD1 | NA | TRBV9 | CASSVVADRVSADEQFF | TGTGCCAGCAGCGTTGTAGCGGACAGGGTGTCCGCCGATGAGCAGTTCTTC
TRBJ2-3 | TRBD1 | NA | TRBV7-2 | CASSRDRDADTQYF | TGTGCCAGCAGCCGGGACAGGGATGCAGATACGCAGTATTTT
TRBJ1-4 | NA | few | TRBV4-1 | CASSQVGNEKLFF | TGCGCCAGCAGCCAAGTCGGGAATGAAAAACTGTTTTTT
TRBJ2-3 | NA | NA | TRBV12-3/TRBV12-4 | CASSDDRGRTNTQYF | TGTGCCAGCAGCGACGACAGAGGGCGGACAAATACGCAGTATTTT
TRBJ2-7 | NA | few | TRBV29-1 | CSVGTGSASYEQYF | TGCAGCGTTGGAACGGGTTCGGCCTCCTACGAGCAGTACTTC
TRBJ2-1 | NA | NA | TRBV30 | CAWSVGNEQFF | TGTGCCTGGAGTGTGGGCAATGAGCAGTTCTTC